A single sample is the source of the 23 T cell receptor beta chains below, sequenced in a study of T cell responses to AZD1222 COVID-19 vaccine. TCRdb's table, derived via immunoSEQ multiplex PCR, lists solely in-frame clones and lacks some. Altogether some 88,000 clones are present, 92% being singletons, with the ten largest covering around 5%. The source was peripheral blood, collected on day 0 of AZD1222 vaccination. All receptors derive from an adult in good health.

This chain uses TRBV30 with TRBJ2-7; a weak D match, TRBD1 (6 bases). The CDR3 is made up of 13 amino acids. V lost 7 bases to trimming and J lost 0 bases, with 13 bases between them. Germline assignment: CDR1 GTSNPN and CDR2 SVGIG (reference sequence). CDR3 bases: TGTGCCTCTCGACAGGTTAGCTCCTACGAGCAGTACTTC. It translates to CASRQVSSYEQYF.

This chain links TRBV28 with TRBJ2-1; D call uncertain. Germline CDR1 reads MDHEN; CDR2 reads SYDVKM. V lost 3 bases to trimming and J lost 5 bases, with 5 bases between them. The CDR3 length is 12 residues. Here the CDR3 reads CASSFPHNEQFF. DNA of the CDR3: TGTGCCAGCAGTTTTCCCCACAATGAGCAGTTCTTC.

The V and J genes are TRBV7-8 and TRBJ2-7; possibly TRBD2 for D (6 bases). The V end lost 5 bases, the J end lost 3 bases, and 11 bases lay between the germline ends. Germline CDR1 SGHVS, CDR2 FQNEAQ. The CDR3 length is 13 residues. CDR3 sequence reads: CASSGAGRYEQYF. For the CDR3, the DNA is TGTGCCAGCAGCGGAGCGGGCCGCTACGAGCAGTACTTC.

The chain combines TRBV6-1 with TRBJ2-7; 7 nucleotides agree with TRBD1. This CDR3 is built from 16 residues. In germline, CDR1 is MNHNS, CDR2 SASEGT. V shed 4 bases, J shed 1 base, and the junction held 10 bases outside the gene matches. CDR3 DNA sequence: TGTGCCAGCAGTGGTGGTCGTGGGACAGCATCCTACGAGCAGTACTTC. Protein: CASSGGRGTASYEQYF.

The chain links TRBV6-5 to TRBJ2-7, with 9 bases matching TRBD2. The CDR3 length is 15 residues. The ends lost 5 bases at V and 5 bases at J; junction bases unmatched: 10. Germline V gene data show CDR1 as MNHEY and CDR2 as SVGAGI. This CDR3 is CASSPGRLAGNEQYF. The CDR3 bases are TGTGCCAGCAGTCCGGGGAGGCTAGCGGGAAACGAGCAGTACTTC.

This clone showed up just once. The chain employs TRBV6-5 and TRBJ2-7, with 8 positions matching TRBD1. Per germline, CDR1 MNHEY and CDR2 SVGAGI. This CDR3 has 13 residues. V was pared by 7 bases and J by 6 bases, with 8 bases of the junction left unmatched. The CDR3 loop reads CASTAGQGREQYF. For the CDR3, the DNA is TGTGCCAGCACCGCAGGACAGGGCCGCGAGCAGTACTTC.

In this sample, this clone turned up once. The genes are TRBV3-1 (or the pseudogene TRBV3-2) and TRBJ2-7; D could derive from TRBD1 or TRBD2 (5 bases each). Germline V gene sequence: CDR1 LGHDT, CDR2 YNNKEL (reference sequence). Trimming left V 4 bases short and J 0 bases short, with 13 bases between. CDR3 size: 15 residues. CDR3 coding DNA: TGTGCCAGCAGCCGGGACCTACTCCGCTCCTACGAGCAGTACTTC. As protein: CASSRDLLRSYEQYF.

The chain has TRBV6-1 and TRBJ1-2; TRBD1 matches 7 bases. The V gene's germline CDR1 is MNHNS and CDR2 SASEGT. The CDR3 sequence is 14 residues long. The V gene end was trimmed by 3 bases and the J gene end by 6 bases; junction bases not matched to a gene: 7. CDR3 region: CASSETGQSHGYTF. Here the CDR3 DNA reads TGTGCCAGCAGTGAGACAGGGCAATCCCATGGCTACACCTTC.

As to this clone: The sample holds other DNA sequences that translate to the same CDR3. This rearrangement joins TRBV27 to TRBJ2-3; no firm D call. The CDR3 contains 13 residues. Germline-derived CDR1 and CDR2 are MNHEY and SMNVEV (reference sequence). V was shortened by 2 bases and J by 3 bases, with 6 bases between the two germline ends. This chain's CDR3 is CASSLGGTDTQYF. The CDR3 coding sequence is TGTGCCAGCAGTTTAGGCGGAACAGATACGCAGTATTTT.

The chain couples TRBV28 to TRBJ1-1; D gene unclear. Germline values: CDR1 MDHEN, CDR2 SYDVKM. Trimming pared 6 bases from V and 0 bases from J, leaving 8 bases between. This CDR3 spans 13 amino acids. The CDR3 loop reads CASRSNLNTEAFF. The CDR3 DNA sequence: TGTGCCAGCAGGAGTAACTTGAACACTGAAGCTTTCTTT.

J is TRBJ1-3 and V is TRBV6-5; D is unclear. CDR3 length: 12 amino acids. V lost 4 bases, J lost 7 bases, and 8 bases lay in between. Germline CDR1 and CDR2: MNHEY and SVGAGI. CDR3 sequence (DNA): TGTGCCAGCAGTTCCTTAGGGAACACCATATATTTT. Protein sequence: CASSSLGNTIYF.

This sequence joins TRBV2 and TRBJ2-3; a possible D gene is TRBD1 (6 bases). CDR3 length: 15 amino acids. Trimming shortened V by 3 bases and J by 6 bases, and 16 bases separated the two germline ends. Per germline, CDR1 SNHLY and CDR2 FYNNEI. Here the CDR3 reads CASSERFEGEDTQYF. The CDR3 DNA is TGTGCCAGCAGTGAGAGGTTTGAGGGGGAGGATACGCAGTATTTT. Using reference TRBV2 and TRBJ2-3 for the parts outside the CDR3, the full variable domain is EPEVTQTPSHQVTQMGQEVILRCVPISNHLYFYWYRQILGQKVEFLVSFYNNEISEKSEIFDDQFSVERPDGSNFTLKIRSTKLEDSAMYFCASSERFEGEDTQYFGPGTRLTVL.

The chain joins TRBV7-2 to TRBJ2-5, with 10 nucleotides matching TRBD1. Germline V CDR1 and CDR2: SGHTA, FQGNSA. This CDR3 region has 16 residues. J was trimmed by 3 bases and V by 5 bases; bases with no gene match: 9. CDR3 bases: TGTGCCAGCAGCATAGGGACAGGGGATGGCGAAGAGACCCAGTACTTC. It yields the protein CASSIGTGDGEETQYF.

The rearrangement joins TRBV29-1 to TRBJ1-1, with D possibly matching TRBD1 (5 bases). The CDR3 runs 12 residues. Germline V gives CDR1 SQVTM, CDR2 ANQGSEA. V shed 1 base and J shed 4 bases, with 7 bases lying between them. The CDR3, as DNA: TGCAGCGTTGAAGCGGGGGTCACTGAAGCTTTCTTT. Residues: CSVEAGVTEAFF.

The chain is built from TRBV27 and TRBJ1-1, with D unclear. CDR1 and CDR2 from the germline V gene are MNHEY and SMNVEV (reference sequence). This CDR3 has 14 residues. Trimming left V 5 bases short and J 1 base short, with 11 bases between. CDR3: CASSGRAPNTEAFF. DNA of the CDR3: TGTGCCAGCAGTGGGAGGGCCCCGAACACTGAAGCTTTCTTT.

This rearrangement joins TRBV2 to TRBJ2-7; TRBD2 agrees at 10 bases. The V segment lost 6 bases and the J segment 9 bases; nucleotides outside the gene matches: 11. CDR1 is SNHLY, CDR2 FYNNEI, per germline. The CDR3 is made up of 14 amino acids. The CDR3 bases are TGTGCCAGCAGGCAGGCTAGCGGGAGTTCGGCGCAGTACTTC. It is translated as CASRQASGSSAQYF.

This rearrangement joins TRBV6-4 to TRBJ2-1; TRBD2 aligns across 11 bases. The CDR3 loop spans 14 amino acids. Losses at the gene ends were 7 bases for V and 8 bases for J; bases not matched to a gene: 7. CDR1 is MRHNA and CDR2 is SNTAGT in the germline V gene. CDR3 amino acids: CASNTSGRGYEQFF. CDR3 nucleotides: TGTGCCAGCAATACTAGCGGGAGAGGGTATGAGCAGTTCTTC.

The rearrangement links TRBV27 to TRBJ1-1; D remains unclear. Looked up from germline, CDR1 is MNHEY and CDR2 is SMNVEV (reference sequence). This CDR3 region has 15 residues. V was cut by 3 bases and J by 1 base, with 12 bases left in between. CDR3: CASSFFLGGNTEAFF. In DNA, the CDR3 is TGTGCCAGCAGTTTTTTCCTGGGTGGGAACACTGAAGCTTTCTTT.

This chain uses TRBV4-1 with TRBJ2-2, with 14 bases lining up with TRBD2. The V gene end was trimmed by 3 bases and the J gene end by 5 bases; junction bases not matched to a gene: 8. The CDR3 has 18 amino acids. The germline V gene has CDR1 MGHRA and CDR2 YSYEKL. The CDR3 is CASSQGGLAGVGTGELFF. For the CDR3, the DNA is TGCGCCAGCAGCCAGGGGGGACTAGCGGGAGTGGGGACCGGGGAGCTGTTTTTT.

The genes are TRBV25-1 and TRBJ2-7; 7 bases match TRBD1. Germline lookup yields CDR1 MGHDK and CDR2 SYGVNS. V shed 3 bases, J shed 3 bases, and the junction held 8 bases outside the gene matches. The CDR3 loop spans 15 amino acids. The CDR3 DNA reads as TGTGCCAGCAGTGACGCCGCTCGGGACAGCTACGAGCAGTACTTC. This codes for CASSDAARDSYEQYF.

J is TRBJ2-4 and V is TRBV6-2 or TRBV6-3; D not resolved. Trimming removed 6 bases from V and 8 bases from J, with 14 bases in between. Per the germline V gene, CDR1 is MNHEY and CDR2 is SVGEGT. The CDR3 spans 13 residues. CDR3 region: CASSQGMWDIQYF. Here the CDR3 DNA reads TGTGCCAGCAGCCAAGGGATGTGGGACATTCAGTACTTC.

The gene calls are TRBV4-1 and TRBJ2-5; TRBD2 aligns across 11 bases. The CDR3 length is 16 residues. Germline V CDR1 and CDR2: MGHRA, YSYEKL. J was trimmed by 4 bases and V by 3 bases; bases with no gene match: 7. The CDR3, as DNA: TGCGCCAGCAGCCAGGCTTTACTAGCGGGAGCAGAGACCCAGTACTTC. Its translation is CASSQALLAGAETQYF.

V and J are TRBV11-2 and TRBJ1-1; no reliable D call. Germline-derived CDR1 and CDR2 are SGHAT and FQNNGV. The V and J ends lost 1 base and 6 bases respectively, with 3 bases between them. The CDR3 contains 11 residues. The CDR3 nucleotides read TGTGCCAGCAGCTTAGCTTCTGAAGCTTTCTTT. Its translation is CASSLASEAFF.